The 5 T cell receptor beta chains in this list originate from one sample, sequenced in a study of blood T cell repertoires in COVID-19. Generated by immunoSEQ multiplex PCR, the TCRdb table keeps only in-frame clones and is missing some. The repertoire has over 90,000 clones, roughly 86% of them found once; the top ten carry approximately 6.7%. The sequenced material came from peripheral blood. The receptors come from a man in his fifties with active or convalescent COVID-19.

This clone occurred a few times. CDR3 DNA: TGTGCCAGCAGATACGGTGCGGGGAGCGACGAGCAGTACTTC. Its translation is CASRYGAGSDEQYF. This chain connects TRBV5-4 to TRBJ2-7, with D perhaps matching TRBD2 (6 bases). The germline CDR1 and CDR2 sequences are SGHNT and YYREEE (reference sequence). V lost 5 bases to trimming and J lost 5 bases, with 17 bases between them. The CDR3 has 14 amino acids.

The chain uses TRBV4-1 and TRBJ1-2; possibly TRBD1 for D (5 bases). Germline CDR1 MGHRA, CDR2 YSYEKL. The V end lost 3 bases, the J end lost 4 bases, and 18 bases lay between the germline ends. The CDR3 loop spans 16 amino acids. The CDR3 nucleotides are TGCGCCAGCAGCCACGGGGGACTGACAGACGTCTATGGCTACACCTTC. This encodes CASSHGGLTDVYGYTF.

The chain links TRBV3-1 (or the pseudogene TRBV3-2) to TRBJ1-6; 8 positions agree with TRBD1. Trimming cost V 4 bases and J 0 bases; bases outside gene matches: 11. The CDR3 totals 19 residues. Per the germline V gene, CDR1 is LGHDT and CDR2 is YNNKEL (reference sequence). The CDR3 DNA sequence: TGTGCCAGCAGCCCGACAGGGGAGTGGGTGAGCTCCTATAATTCACCCCTCCACTTT. Protein: CASSPTGEWVSSYNSPLHF.

The V and J genes are TRBV7-9 and TRBJ2-7; 7 positions agree with TRBD1. Per germline, CDR1 SEHNR and CDR2 FQNEAQ (reference sequence). The CDR3 sequence is 15 residues long. The J segment lost 7 bases and the V segment lost 4 bases, leaving 13 bases of the junction unmatched. This chain's CDR3 is CASSSRQGVLVEQYF. For the CDR3, the DNA is TGTGCCAGCAGCTCCCGACAGGGCGTCTTGGTAGAGCAGTACTTC. The full variable domain, in which reference TRBV7-9 and TRBJ2-7 provide the parts outside the CDR3, is DTGVSQNPRHKITKRGQNVTFRCDPISEHNRLYWYRQTLGQGPEFLTYFQNEAQLEKSRLLSDRFSAERPKGSFSTLEIQRTEQGDSAMYLCASSSRQGVLVEQYFGPGTRLTVT.

The genes are TRBV7-6 and TRBJ2-1, with 8 bases matching TRBD2. This CDR3 comprises 18 residues. Germline CDR1 is SGHVS and CDR2 is FNYEAQ. Trimming took 6 bases from V and 5 from J; bases not matched to a gene: 18. For the CDR3, the DNA is TGTGCCAGCAGTTCCCTCCCCACTAGCGGCCTAGGGAACAATGAGCAGTTCTTC. It specifies CASSSLPTSGLGNNEQFF.